The text below deals with one T cell receptor beta chain. The antigen remains undetermined. The entry originates in a study of T cell responses to AZD1222 COVID-19 vaccine. Notes on the study in general: Mapped onto spike, vaccine-associated CD4 TCRs spanned it and were dominant at 160-218 and 743-854.

This CDR3 spans 13 amino acids. From germline, CDR1 is SGHTA and CDR2 FQGNSA. Trimming took 2 bases from V and 5 from J, leaving 7 bases between them. Generated by immunoSEQ multiplex PCR, the TCRdb table keeps only in-frame clones and is missing some. The sample contains nearly 110,000 clones, about 92% of which appear only once. The sample consisted of peripheral blood, taken 28 days after the second AZD1222 dose. The receptor comes from an adult who received the AZD1222 COVID-19 vaccine. V gene TRBV7-2 combines with J gene TRBJ2-1, with D unresolved. The CDR3 protein is CASSLPGNNEQFF. The CDR3 bases are TGTGCCAGCAGCTTACCCGGTAACAATGAGCAGTTCTTC.